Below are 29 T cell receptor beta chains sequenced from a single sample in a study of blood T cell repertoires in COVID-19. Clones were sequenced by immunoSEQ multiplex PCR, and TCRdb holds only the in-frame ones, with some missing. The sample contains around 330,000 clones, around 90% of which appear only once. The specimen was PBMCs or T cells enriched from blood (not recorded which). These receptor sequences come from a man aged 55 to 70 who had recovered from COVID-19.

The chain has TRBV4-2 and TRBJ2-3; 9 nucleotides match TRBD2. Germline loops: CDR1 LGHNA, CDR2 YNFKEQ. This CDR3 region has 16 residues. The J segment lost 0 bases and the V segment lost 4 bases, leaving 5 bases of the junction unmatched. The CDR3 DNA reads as TGTGCCAGCAGCCGTTCCGGGACTAGCAGCACAGATACGCAGTATTTT. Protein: CASSRSGTSSTDTQYF.

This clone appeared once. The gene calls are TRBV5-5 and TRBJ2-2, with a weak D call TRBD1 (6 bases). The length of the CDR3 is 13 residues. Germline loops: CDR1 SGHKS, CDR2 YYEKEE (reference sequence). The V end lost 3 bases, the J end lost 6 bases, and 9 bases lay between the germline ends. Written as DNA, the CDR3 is TGTGCCAGCAGCTCGCGACAGGCCGGGGAGCTGTTTTTT. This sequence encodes CASSSRQAGELFF.

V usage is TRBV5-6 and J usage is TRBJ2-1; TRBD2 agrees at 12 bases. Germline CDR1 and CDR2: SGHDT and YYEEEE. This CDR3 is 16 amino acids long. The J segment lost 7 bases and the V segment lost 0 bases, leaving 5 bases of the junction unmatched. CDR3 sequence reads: CASSLGGLAGYNEQFF. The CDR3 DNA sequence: TGTGCCAGCAGCTTGGGTGGACTAGCGGGATATAATGAGCAGTTCTTC.

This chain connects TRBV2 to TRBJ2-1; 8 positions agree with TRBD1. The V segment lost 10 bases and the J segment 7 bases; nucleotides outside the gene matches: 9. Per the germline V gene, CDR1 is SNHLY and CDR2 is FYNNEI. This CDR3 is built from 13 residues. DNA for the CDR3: TGTGCCACCTCCCGGGACAGGCCAAATGAGCAGTTCTTC. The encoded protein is CATSRDRPNEQFF.

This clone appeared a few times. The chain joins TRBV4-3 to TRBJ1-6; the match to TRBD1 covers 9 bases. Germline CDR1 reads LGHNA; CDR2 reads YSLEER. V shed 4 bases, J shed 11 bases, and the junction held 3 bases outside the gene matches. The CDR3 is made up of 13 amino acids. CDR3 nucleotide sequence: TGCGCCAGCAGCCTGACAGGGGGGGCACCCCTCCACTTT. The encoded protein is CASSLTGGAPLHF.

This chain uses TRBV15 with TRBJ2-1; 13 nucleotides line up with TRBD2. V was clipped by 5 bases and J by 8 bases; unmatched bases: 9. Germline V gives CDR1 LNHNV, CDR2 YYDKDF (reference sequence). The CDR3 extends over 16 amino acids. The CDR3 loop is CATSLGLAGIWDEQFF. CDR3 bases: TGTGCCACCAGCTTGGGACTAGCGGGAATTTGGGATGAGCAGTTCTTC.

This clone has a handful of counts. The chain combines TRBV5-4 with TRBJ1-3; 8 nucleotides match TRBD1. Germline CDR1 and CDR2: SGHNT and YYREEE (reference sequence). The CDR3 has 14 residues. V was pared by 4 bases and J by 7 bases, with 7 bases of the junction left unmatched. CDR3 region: CASSRQGSFNTIYF. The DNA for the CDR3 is TGTGCCAGCAGCCGACAGGGGAGTTTCAACACCATATATTTT.

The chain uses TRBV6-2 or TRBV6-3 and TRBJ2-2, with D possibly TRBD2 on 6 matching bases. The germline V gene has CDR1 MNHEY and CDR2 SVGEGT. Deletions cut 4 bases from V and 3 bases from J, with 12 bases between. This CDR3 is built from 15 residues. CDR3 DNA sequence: TGTGCCAGCAGTTTGAGCGGGTTATACACCGGGGAGCTGTTTTTT. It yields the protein CASSLSGLYTGELFF.

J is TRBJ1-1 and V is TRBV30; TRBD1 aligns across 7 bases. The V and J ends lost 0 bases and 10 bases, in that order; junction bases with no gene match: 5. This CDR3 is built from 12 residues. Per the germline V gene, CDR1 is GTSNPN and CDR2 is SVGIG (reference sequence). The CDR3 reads CAWSVRQGGAFF. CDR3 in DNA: TGTGCCTGGAGTGTAAGGCAGGGGGGAGCTTTCTTT.

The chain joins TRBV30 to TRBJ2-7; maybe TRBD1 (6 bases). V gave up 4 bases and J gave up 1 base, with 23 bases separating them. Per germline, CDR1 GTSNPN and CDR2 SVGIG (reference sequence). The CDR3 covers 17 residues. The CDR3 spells CAWIGVLRGTHSYEQYF. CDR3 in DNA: TGTGCCTGGATTGGGGTTTTGAGAGGGACACATTCCTACGAGCAGTACTTC. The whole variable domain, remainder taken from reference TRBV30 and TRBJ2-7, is SQTIHQWPATLVQPVGSPLSLECTVEGTSNPNLYWYRQAAGRGLQLLFYSVGIGQISSEVPQNLSASRPQDRQFILSSKKLLLSDSGFYLCAWIGVLRGTHSYEQYFGPGTRLTVT.

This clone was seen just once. The CDR3 DNA reads TGCGCCAGCAGCCAAGATACTAGCGGGGGGAGAAAATACAATGAGCAGTTCTTC. This sequence encodes CASSQDTSGGRKYNEQFF. The gene calls are TRBV4-3 and TRBJ2-1, with 12 bases fitting TRBD2. V was pared by 0 bases and J by 4 bases, with 7 bases of the junction left unmatched. The CDR3 sequence is 18 residues long. In germline, CDR1 is LGHNA, CDR2 YSLEER.

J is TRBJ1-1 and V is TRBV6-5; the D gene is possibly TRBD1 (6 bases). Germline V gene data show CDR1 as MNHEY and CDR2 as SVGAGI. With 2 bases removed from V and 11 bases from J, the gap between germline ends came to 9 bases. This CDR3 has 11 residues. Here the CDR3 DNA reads TGTGCCAGCAGTTACGGGACATCGGCTTTCTTT. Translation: CASSYGTSAFF.

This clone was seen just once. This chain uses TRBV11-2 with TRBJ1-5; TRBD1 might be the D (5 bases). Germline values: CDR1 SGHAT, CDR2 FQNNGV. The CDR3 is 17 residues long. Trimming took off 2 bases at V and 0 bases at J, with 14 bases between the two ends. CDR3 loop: CASSLSPTGYSNQPQHF. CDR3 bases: TGTGCCAGCAGCTTATCCCCTACAGGTTATAGCAATCAGCCCCAGCATTTT.

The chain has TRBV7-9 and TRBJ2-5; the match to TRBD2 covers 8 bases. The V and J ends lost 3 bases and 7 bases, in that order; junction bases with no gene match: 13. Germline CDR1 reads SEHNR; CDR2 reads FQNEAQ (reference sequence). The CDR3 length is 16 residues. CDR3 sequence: CASSLYGRVLEGTQYF. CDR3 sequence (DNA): TGTGCCAGCAGCTTGTACGGGAGGGTGCTTGAGGGGACCCAGTACTTC. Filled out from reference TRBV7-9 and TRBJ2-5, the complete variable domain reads DTGVSQNPRHKITKRGQNVTFRCDPISEHNRLYWYRQTLGQGPEFLTYFQNEAQLEKSRLLSDRFSAERPKGSFSTLEIQRTEQGDSAMYLCASSLYGRVLEGTQYFGPGTRLLVL.

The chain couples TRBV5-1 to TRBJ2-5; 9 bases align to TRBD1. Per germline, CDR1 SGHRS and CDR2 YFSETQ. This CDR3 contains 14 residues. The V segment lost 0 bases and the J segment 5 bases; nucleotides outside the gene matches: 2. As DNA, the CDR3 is TGCGCCAGCAGCTTGGCCGGGACAGGGGAGACCCAGTACTTC. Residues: CASSLAGTGETQYF.

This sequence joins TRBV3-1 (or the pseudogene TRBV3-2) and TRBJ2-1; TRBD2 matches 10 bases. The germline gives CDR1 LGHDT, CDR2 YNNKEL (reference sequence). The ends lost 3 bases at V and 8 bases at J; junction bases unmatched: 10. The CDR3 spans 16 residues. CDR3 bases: TGTGCCAGCAGCCACCTCATCAGCGGGAGGGCCGATGAGCAGTTCTTC. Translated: CASSHLISGRADEQFF.

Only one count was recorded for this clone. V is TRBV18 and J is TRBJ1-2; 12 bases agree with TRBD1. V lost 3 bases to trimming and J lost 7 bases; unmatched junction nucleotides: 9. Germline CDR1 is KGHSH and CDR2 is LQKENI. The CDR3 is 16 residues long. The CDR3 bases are TGTGCCAGCTCACCGGCAGTGGGACAGGGGGCACGTGGCTACACCTTC. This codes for CASSPAVGQGARGYTF.

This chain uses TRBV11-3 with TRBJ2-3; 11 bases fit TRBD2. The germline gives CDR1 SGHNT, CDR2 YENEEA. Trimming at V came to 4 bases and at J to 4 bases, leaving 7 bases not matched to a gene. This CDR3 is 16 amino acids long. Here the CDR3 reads CASSSRTSGHPDTQYF. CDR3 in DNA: TGTGCCAGCAGCTCACGGACTAGCGGGCACCCAGATACGCAGTATTTT.

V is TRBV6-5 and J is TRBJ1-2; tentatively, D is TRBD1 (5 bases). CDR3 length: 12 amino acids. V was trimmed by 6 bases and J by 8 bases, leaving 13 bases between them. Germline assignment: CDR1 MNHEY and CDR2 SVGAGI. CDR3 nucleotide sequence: TGTGCCAGCAGATCGACAGTTGAGGGCTACACCTTC. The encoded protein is CASRSTVEGYTF.

DNA of the CDR3: TGTGCCAGCAGAGGGGCAGGGTACACCGGGGAGCTGTTTTTT. Residues: CASRGAGYTGELFF. This chain joins TRBV7-2 and TRBJ2-2; maybe TRBD1 (5 bases). The germline CDR1 and CDR2 sequences are SGHTA and FQGNSA. The CDR3 has 14 amino acids. V lost 6 bases and J lost 3, with 11 bases in between.

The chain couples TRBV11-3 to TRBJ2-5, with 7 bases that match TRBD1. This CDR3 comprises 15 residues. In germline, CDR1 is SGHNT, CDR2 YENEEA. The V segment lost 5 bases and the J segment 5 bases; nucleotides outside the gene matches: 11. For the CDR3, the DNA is TGTGCCAGCAGCCGCAGTGGGCAGGGGGACGAGACCCAGTACTTC. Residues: CASSRSGQGDETQYF.

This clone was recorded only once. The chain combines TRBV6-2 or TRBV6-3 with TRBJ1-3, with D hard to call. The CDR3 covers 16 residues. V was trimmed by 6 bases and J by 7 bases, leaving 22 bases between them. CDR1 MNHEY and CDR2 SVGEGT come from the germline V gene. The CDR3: CASSVGRPGIGNTIYF. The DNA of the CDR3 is TGTGCCAGCAGCGTGGGCCGCCCGGGGATCGGGAACACCATATATTTT.

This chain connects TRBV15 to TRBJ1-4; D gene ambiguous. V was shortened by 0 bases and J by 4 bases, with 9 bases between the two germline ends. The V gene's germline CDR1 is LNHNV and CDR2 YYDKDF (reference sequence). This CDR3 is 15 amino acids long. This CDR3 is CATSREQALNEKLFF. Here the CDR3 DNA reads TGTGCCACCAGCAGAGAGCAGGCCCTTAATGAAAAACTGTTTTTT.

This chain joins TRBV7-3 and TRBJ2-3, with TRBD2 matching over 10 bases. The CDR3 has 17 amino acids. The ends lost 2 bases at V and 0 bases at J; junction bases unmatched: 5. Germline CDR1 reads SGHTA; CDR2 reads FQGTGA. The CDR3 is CASSLVAGGISTDTQYF. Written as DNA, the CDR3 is TGTGCCAGCAGCTTAGTAGCGGGGGGAATTAGCACAGATACGCAGTATTTT.

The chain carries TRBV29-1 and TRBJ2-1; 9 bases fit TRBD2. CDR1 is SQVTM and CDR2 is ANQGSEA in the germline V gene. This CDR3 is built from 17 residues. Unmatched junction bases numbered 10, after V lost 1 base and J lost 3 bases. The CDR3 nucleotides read TGCAGCGTTGAAGGGGGTAGCGGGAGAAGAGACTACAATGAGCAGTTCTTC. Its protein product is CSVEGGSGRRDYNEQFF.

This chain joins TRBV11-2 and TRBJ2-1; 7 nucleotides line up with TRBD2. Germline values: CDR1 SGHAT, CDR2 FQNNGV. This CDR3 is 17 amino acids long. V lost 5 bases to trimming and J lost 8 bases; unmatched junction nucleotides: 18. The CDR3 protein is CASSQGFLAETDDEQFF. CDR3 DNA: TGTGCCAGCAGCCAAGGATTTCTAGCGGAAACCGATGATGAGCAGTTCTTC. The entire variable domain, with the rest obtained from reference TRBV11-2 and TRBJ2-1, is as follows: EAGVAQSPRYKIIEKRQSVAFWCNPISGHATLYWYQQILGQGPKLLIQFQNNGVVDDSQLPKDRFSAERLKGVDSTLKIQPAKLEDSAVYLCASSQGFLAETDDEQFFGPGTRLTVL.

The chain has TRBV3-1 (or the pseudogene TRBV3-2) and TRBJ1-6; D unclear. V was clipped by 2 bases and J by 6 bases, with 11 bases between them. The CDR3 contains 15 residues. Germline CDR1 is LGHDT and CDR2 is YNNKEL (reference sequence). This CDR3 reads CASSQWEPGNSPLHF. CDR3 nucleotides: TGTGCCAGCAGCCAATGGGAGCCGGGTAATTCACCCCTCCACTTT.

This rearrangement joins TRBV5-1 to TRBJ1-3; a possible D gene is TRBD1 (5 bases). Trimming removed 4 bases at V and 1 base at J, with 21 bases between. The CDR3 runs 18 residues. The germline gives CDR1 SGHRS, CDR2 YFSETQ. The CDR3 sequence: CASSLTGVVNLSGNTIYF. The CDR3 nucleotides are TGCGCCAGCAGCCTAACAGGAGTGGTCAACTTATCTGGAAACACCATATATTTT. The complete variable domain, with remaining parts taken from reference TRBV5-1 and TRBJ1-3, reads KAGVTQTPRYLIKTRGQQVTLSCSPISGHRSVSWYQQTPGQGLQFLFEYFSETQRNKGNFPGRFSGRQFSNSRSEMNVSTLELGDSALYLCASSLTGVVNLSGNTIYFGEGSWLTVV.

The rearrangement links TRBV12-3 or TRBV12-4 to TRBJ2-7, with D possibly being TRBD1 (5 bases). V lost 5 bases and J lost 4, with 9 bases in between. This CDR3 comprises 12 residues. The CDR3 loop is CASSRGFYEQYF. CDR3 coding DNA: TGTGCCAGCAGTAGGGGCTTTTACGAGCAGTACTTC.